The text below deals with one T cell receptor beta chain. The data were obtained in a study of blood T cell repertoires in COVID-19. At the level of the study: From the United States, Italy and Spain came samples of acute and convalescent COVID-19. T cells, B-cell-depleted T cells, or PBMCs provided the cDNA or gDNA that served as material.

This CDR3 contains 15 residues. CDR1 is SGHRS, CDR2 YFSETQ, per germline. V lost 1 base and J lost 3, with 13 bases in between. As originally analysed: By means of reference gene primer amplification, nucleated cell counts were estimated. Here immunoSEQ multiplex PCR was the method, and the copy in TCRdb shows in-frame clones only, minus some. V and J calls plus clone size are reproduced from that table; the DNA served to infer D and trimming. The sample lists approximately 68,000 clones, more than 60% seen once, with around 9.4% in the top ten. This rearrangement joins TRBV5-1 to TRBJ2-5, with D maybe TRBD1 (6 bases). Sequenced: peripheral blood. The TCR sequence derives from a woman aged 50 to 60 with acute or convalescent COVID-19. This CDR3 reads CASSLNTGYEETQYF. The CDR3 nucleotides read TGCGCCAGCAGCTTGAATACAGGGTACGAAGAGACCCAGTACTTC.